Listed here are 4 T cell receptor beta chains from one sample, sequenced in a study of long-term antiretroviral therapy in people with HIV. Researchers report immunoSEQ v3.0 was run at survey level. TCRdb keeps only in-frame clones here, not all; method: immunoSEQ multiplex PCR. Seen here are over 15,000 clones, less than 85% observed once, and the top ten hold nearly 6.5%. Source: unsorted PBMCs, taken at the start of antiretroviral therapy, before treatment. The source is a young man with HIV.

The sample holds a few counts of this clone. This chain uses TRBV19 with TRBJ1-5; possibly TRBD1 for D (5 bases). With 5 bases removed from V and 4 bases from J, the gap between germline ends came to 18 bases. Germline V CDR1 and CDR2: LNHDA, SQIVND (reference sequence). The length of the CDR3 is 16 residues. The CDR3 is CASSPTEDTLNQPQHF. In DNA form, the CDR3 reads TGTGCCAGTAGTCCAACCGAGGACACCCTTAATCAGCCCCAGCATTTT.

The chain couples TRBV25-1 to TRBJ2-1; no reliable D call. The CDR3 is 12 residues long. CDR1 MGHDK and CDR2 SYGVNS come from the germline V gene. The germline V and J ends were trimmed by 5 bases and 4 bases, with 6 bases remaining between them. The CDR3 spells CASSPVYNEQFF. The CDR3 DNA follows: TGTGCCAGCAGTCCAGTATACAATGAGCAGTTCTTC.

The chain recombines TRBV4-3 with TRBJ2-2; TRBD2 matches at 7 bases. V was clipped by 3 bases and J by 4 bases; unmatched bases: 11. Germline loops: CDR1 LGHNA, CDR2 YSLEER. This CDR3 is 17 amino acids long. As DNA, the CDR3 is TGCGCCAGCAGCCACCACGGTGGGGGGGGACCCACCGGGGAGCTGTTTTTT. Its protein is CASSHHGGGGPTGELFF.

The gene calls are TRBV5-1 and TRBJ2-7; unclear D gene. This CDR3 has 13 amino acids. CDR1 SGHRS and CDR2 YFSETQ come from the germline V gene. Trimming shortened V by 4 bases and J by 7 bases, and 15 bases separated the two germline ends. As DNA, the CDR3 is TGCGCCAGCAGCAGTATAGTCTTGGGGGAGCAGTACTTC. Residues: CASSSIVLGEQYF.